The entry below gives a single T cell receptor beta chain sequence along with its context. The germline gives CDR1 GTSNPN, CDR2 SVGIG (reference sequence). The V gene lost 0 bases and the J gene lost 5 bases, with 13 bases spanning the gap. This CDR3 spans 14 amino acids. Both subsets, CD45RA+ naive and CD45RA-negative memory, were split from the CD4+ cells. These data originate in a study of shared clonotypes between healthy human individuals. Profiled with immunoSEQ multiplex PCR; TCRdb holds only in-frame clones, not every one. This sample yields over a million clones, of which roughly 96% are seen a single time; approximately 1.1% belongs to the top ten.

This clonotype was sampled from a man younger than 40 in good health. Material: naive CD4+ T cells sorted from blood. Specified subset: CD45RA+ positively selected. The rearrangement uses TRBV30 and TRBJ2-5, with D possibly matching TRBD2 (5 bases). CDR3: CAWSVLGSGETQYF. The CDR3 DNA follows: TGTGCCTGGAGTGTATTAGGTTCGGGGGAGACCCAGTACTTC.